These 10 T cell receptor beta chains originate from one sample sequenced in a study of cytomegalovirus exposure and HLA in healthy donors. Use of 60 Vbeta and 13 Jbeta primers characterized the PCR. The method was immunoSEQ multiplex PCR; TCRdb's version includes in-frame clones alone and lacks a portion of them. The sample comprises about 190,000 clones, around 82% of which are singletons, and roughly 1.7% rests with the top ten. Material for sequencing was PBMCs. Receptors originate from a man aged 40-49 years in good health and CMV-seropositive.

The chain combines TRBV20-1 with TRBJ2-5; the D gene is possibly TRBD2 (5 bases). The germline CDR1 and CDR2 sequences are DFQATT and SNEGSKA (reference sequence). The CDR3 totals 10 residues. The V gene lost 2 bases and the J gene lost 7 bases, with 5 bases spanning the gap. The CDR3 coding sequence is TGCAGTGCTAGACGGGGGACCCAGTACTTC. Encoded protein: CSARRGTQYF.

The chain has TRBV5-1 and TRBJ2-3; 15 nucleotides line up with TRBD2. Germline assignment: CDR1 SGHRS and CDR2 YFSETQ. This CDR3 is 17 amino acids long. V shed 4 bases, J shed 0 bases, and the junction held 3 bases outside the gene matches. CDR3 DNA: TGCGCCAGCAGCCTAGGGACTAGCGGGAGGAGCACAGATACGCAGTATTTT. It specifies CASSLGTSGRSTDTQYF.

This clone has only a few counts. The rearrangement links TRBV7-8 to TRBJ2-5; TRBD2 matches at 10 bases. V was clipped by 1 base and J by 2 bases; unmatched bases: 7. Germline CDR1 is SGHVS and CDR2 is FQNEAQ. The CDR3 length is 17 residues. For the CDR3, the DNA is TGTGCCAGCAGCTTAGTGCCTAGCGGGGGCTCACAAGAGACCCAGTACTTC. As protein: CASSLVPSGGSQETQYF.

This clone was seen once. The chain has TRBV28 and TRBJ2-7, with 7 bases aligning to TRBD2. The CDR3 loop spans 17 amino acids. J gave up 6 bases and V 5 bases, and 19 bases lay outside the gene matches. Germline CDR1 and CDR2: MDHEN and SYDVKM. CDR3 in amino acids: CASSPPGLGYEVSEQYF. CDR3 bases: TGTGCCAGCAGTCCGCCAGGACTAGGGTACGAGGTGAGCGAGCAGTACTTC.

The chain has TRBV30 and TRBJ1-2, with TRBD1 matching 7 bases. With 2 bases clipped from V and 4 bases from J, the junction kept 7 bases outside the gene matches. There are 14 residues in the CDR3. From germline, CDR1 is GTSNPN and CDR2 SVGIG (reference sequence). Here the CDR3 reads CAWSLLGQSYGYTF. The DNA of the CDR3 is TGTGCCTGGAGTCTGCTGGGACAGTCCTATGGCTACACCTTC.

This clone was recorded a few times. The chain uses TRBV18 and TRBJ2-5; 8 bases line up with TRBD1. The J call may be mistaken, given a closer DNA end match to TRBJ2-7. Germline V gene lookup returns CDR1 KGHSH and CDR2 LQKENI. CDR3 size: 15 residues. The CDR3 region has the DNA TGTGCCAGCTCACCACCCTCCCGGACAGGGAACGAGCAGTACTTC. It encodes CASSPPSRTGNEQYF.

This clone was counted a few times. This chain links TRBV6-5 with TRBJ1-2; 7 bases fit TRBD1. In germline, CDR1 is MNHEY, CDR2 SVGAGI. The CDR3 runs to 14 residues. J was trimmed by 4 bases and V by 6 bases; bases with no gene match: 8. CDR3 nucleotides: TGTGCCAGCAGGCGAAGACAGGGACCCTATGGCTACACCTTC. This sequence encodes CASRRRQGPYGYTF.

This clone has a single count. The rearrangement links TRBV28 to TRBJ2-7, with TRBD2 matching over 10 bases. V trimming: 2 bases; J trimming: 4 bases; junction bases outside the gene matches: 8. Germline V CDR1 and CDR2: MDHEN, SYDVKM. This CDR3 comprises 16 residues. The DNA for the CDR3 is TGTGCCAGCAGTTTAAAAAGCGGGGGGGTCAAGTACGAGCAGTACTTC. Its protein is CASSLKSGGVKYEQYF.

This chain uses TRBV5-4 with TRBJ2-1; a possible D gene is TRBD2 (6 bases). V shed 4 bases and J shed 0 bases, with 17 bases lying between them. The CDR3 contains 17 residues. CDR1 is SGHNT and CDR2 is YYREEE in the germline V gene (reference sequence). This CDR3 is CASSDGTFWSSYNEQFF. CDR3 DNA: TGTGCCAGCAGCGACGGGACTTTCTGGAGCTCCTACAATGAGCAGTTCTTC.

In DNA form, the CDR3 reads TGTGCCAGCAGTGTTTCGTCTGGAAACACCATATATTTT. Residues: CASSVSSGNTIYF. The chain links TRBV25-1 to TRBJ1-3, with D uncertain. Per the germline V gene, CDR1 is MGHDK and CDR2 is SYGVNS. CDR3 length: 13 amino acids. V was trimmed by 4 bases and J by 1 base, leaving 5 bases between them.